A selection of T cell receptor beta chains follows, all from one sample in a study of blood T cells in healthy people across ages. TCRdb used MiXCR to reprocess the 5' RACE reads, holding one entry per CDR3 protein. The repertoire has about 1.1 million distinct CDR3 sequences, less than 45% of them found once; the top ten carry 10% to 15%. The sequencing sample was made of blood. Receptors originate from a man aged 18 to 29 in good health. Both conserved end residues are part of each CDR3. The D gene is left open where the match is weak. Clone size is shown for a subset of rows, as once, few, many or a class of expanded clone.

j_call clone_size v_call d_call cdr3_nt cdr3_aa
TRBJ2-4 NA TRBV2 NA TGTGCCAGCGAAAGGGAAAACATTCAGTACTTC CASERENIQYF
TRBJ2-3 few TRBV2 NA TGTGCCAGCAGGATGACAGTTAGCACAGATACGCAGTATTTT CASRMTVSTDTQYF
TRBJ2-7 NA TRBV28 NA TGTGCCAGCCTCCCTTCGGGGACCTACAATGAGCAGTACTTC CASLPSGTYNEQYF
TRBJ1-4 few TRBV28 NA TGTGCCAGCAGCTTGACGACCCTTAATGAAAAGCTGTTTTTT CASSLTTLNEKLFF
TRBJ1-5 NA TRBV5-5 NA TGTGCCAGCAGCTCTGATTGGAATCAGCCCCAGCATTTT CASSSDWNQPQHF
TRBJ2-1 NA TRBV12-3/TRBV12-4 TRBD1 TGTGCCAGCAAAATTGACCGGGACAGGGCCTACAATGAGCAGTTCTTC CASKIDRDRAYNEQFF
TRBJ1-2 NA TRBV5-5 NA TGTGCCAGCAGCTTGGCCGGGGAAGTTCGTGGCTACACCTTC CASSLAGEVRGYTF
TRBJ1-1 few TRBV12-3/TRBV12-4 NA TGTGCCAGCACCGCCGGGGGGAAGGAAGCTTTCTTT CASTAGGKEAFF
TRBJ1-5 NA TRBV24-1 NA TGTGCCACCAGTGATGACGGGGTCAGCAATCAGCCCCAGCATTTT CATSDDGVSNQPQHF
TRBJ1-6 NA TRBV7-6 NA TGTGCCAGCAGCTTAGAGGAGGGGAATTCACCCCTCCACTTT CASSLEEGNSPLHF
TRBJ2-7 NA TRBV12-3/TRBV12-4 NA TGTGCCAGCAGTTTCGGGGGCCTCGAGCAGTACTTC CASSFGGLEQYF
TRBJ2-3 NA TRBV7-2 TRBD2 TGTGCCAGCAGCTTAAGACTAGCGGGGGGTCAAGATACGCAGTATTTT CASSLRLAGGQDTQYF
TRBJ2-3 NA TRBV10-3 TRBD2 TGTGCCATCAGGCCTAGCGGGGGGACCGAGGATACGCAGTATTTT CAIRPSGGTEDTQYF
TRBJ2-7 once TRBV29-1 NA TGCAGCGTGAGGAGCGAGCAGGACGAGCAGTACTTC CSVRSEQDEQYF
TRBJ2-3 NA TRBV6-6 NA TGTGCCAGCATGACCCAATACCCAAGTGCAGATACGCAGTATTTT CASMTQYPSADTQYF
TRBJ2-1 NA TRBV12-3/TRBV12-4 TRBD2 TGTGCCAGCAGTACTAAAGCTAGCGGGGGATACAATGAGCAGTTCTTC CASSTKASGGYNEQFF